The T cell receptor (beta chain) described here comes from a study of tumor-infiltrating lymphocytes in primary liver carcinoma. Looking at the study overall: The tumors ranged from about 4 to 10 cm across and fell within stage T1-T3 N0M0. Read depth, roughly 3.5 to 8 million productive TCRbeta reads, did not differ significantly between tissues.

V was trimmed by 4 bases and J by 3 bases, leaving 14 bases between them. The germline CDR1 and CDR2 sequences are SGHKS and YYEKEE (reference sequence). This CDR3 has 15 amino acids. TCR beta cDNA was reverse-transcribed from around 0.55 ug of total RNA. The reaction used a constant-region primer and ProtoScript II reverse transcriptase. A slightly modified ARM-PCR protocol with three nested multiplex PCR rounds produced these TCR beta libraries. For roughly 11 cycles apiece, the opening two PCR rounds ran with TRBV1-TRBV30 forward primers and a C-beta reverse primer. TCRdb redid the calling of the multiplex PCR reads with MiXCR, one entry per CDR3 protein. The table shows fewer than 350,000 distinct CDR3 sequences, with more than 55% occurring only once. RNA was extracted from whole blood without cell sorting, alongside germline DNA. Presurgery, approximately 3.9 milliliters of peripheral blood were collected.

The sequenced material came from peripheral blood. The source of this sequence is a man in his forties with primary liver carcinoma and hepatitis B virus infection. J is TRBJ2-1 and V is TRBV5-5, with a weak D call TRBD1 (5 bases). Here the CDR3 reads CASSLQGWDYNEQFF. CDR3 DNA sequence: TGTGCCAGCAGCCTCCAGGGTTGGGACTACAATGAGCAGTTCTTC. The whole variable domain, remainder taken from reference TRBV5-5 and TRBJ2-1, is DAGVTQSPTHLIKTRGQQVTLRCSPISGHKSVSWYQQVLGQGPQFIFQYYEKEERGRGNFPDRFSARQFPNYSSELNVNALLLGDSALYLCASSLQGWDYNEQFFGPGTRLTVL.